One and the same sample provided the 24 T cell receptor beta chains below, sequenced in a study of blood T cell repertoires in COVID-19. Libraries were prepared by immunoSEQ multiplex PCR; TCRdb keeps only in-frame clonotypes and omits some of them. Of 65,000 to 90,000 clones in the sample, roughly 88% were seen once. The sequenced sample was peripheral blood. The receptor set was obtained from a woman at least 80 years old with acute or convalescent COVID-19.

The J gene is TRBJ2-5, the V gene TRBV18; 10 bases are shared with TRBD1. Germline values: CDR1 KGHSH, CDR2 LQKENI. Trimming cost V 3 bases and J 3 bases; bases outside gene matches: 1. This CDR3 region has 14 residues. The CDR3 region is CASSPGTGEETQYF. CDR3 nucleotide sequence: TGTGCCAGCTCACCTGGGACAGGGGAAGAGACCCAGTACTTC.

The chain is built from TRBV2 and TRBJ2-3; TRBD2 aligns across 7 bases. In germline, CDR1 is SNHLY, CDR2 FYNNEI. CDR3 length: 15 residues. J gave up 3 bases and V 7 bases, and 10 bases lay outside the gene matches. Written as DNA, the CDR3 is TGTGCCAGCAATTGGGGGGAGGGCCGTACAGATACGCAGTATTTT. It codes for CASNWGEGRTDTQYF.

The chain combines TRBV5-4 with TRBJ2-1, with a possible D match to TRBD2 (5 bases). Trimming pared 4 bases from V and 10 bases from J, leaving 12 bases between. The V gene's germline CDR1 is SGHNT and CDR2 YYREEE (reference sequence). The CDR3 has 12 amino acids. Here the CDR3 DNA reads TGTGCCAGCAGCACTACCGGGATGGAGCAGTTCTTC. Residues: CASSTTGMEQFF.

The chain carries TRBV19 and TRBJ2-7, with TRBD1 matching 7 bases. Germline V CDR1 and CDR2: LNHDA, SQIVND (reference sequence). CDR3 size: 13 residues. V lost 4 bases to trimming and J lost 1 base; unmatched junction nucleotides: 1. The CDR3 region is CASSKGASYEQYF. DNA of the CDR3: TGTGCCAGTAGTAAGGGGGCTTCCTACGAGCAGTACTTC.

The chain is built from TRBV9 and TRBJ1-4; unclear D gene. Trimming pared 4 bases from V and 4 bases from J, leaving 8 bases between. Germline assignment: CDR1 SGDLS and CDR2 YYNGEE. CDR3 length: 13 amino acids. The CDR3 is CASSPPFNEKLFF. CDR3 coding DNA: TGTGCCAGCAGCCCCCCATTTAATGAAAAACTGTTTTTT.

The chain is built from TRBV15 and TRBJ2-1; D may be TRBD1 (6 bases). The V end was cut by 2 bases, the J end by 8 bases, with 10 bases between. This CDR3 is built from 13 residues. Per the germline V gene, CDR1 is LNHNV and CDR2 is YYDKDF (reference sequence). CDR3 nucleotide sequence: TGTGCCACCAGCAGAACCTGGACAGATGAGCAGTTCTTC. This codes for CATSRTWTDEQFF.

This rearrangement joins TRBV6-2 or TRBV6-3 to TRBJ2-7, with 9 bases matching TRBD1. The CDR3 spans 15 residues. Trimming at V came to 6 bases and at J to 2 bases, leaving 8 bases not matched to a gene. CDR1 and CDR2 (germline): MNHEY, SVGEGT. CDR3 amino acids: CASSPGTGLTYEQYF. The CDR3 nucleotides read TGTGCCAGCAGCCCCGGGACAGGGCTAACCTACGAGCAGTACTTC.

The CDR3 loop is CASLSGYTDTQYF. The CDR3 DNA reads TGTGCCAGCCTTAGCGGATACACAGATACGCAGTATTTT. The chain combines TRBV28 with TRBJ2-3; D possibly corresponds to TRBD2 (6 bases). The CDR3 has 13 amino acids. Trimming pared 8 bases from V and 2 bases from J, leaving 11 bases between. Germline V CDR1 and CDR2: MDHEN, SYDVKM.

Of note for this clone: The same CDR3 can be traced to other DNA sequences in this sample. V and J are TRBV30 and TRBJ1-6; TRBD1 aligns across 8 bases. Germline values: CDR1 GTSNPN, CDR2 SVGIG (reference sequence). V was clipped by 5 bases and J by 7 bases; unmatched bases: 4. This CDR3 is 13 amino acids long. CDR3 in amino acids: CAWSGQGNSPLHF. The CDR3 bases are TGTGCCTGGTCTGGACAGGGCAATTCACCCCTCCACTTT.

The gene calls are TRBV20-1 and TRBJ2-4, with D tentatively TRBD1 (6 bases). The CDR3 runs 13 residues. Germline V gene sequence: CDR1 DFQATT, CDR2 SNEGSKA (reference sequence). Trimming removed 3 bases from V and 9 bases from J, with 15 bases in between. CDR3 nucleotide sequence: TGCAGTGCTAGTGGGTTCAGGGGTGCCATTCAGTACTTC. The encoded protein is CSASGFRGAIQYF.

CDR3 nucleotides: TGTGCCAGTAGTCAAGGACAGGGGGCTGGAAACACCATATATTTT. This gives the protein CASSQGQGAGNTIYF. The V and J genes are TRBV19 and TRBJ1-3, with 10 bases matching TRBD1. This CDR3 is 15 amino acids long. Unmatched junction bases numbered 3, after V lost 5 bases and J lost 2 bases. Germline lookup yields CDR1 LNHDA and CDR2 SQIVND (reference sequence). Complete variable domain (other parts from reference TRBV19 and TRBJ1-3): DGGITQSPKYLFRKEGQNVTLSCEQNLNHDAMYWYRQDPGQGLRLIYYSQIVNDFQKGDIAEGYSVSREKKESFPLTVTSAQKNPTAFYLCASSQGQGAGNTIYFGEGSWLTVV.

The rearrangement uses TRBV3-1 (or the pseudogene TRBV3-2) and TRBJ2-1; D not resolved. V gave up 0 bases and J gave up 5 bases, with 17 bases separating them. This CDR3 spans 17 amino acids. CDR1 and CDR2 from the germline V gene are LGHDT and YNNKEL (reference sequence). In DNA, the CDR3 is TGTGCCAGCAGCCAAGAGCTCCCGTGGGCGAAGAACAATGAGCAGTTCTTC. Translating it yields CASSQELPWAKNNEQFF.

Notes on this clone: Other DNA variants within this sample encode the same CDR3. V is TRBV6-5 and J is TRBJ1-1; 9 positions agree with TRBD1. This CDR3 comprises 13 residues. In germline, CDR1 is MNHEY, CDR2 SVGAGI. The J segment lost 3 bases and the V segment lost 5 bases, leaving 1 base of the junction unmatched. The DNA of the CDR3 is TGTGCCAGCAGTCGGACAGGGGACACTGAAGCTTTCTTT. It codes for CASSRTGDTEAFF.

CDR3 sequence (DNA): TGTGCCAGCAGCCTCGGGACTAGCGGGACTCGGGAGCAGTACTTC. Its translation: CASSLGTSGTREQYF. This chain uses TRBV7-9 with TRBJ2-7; TRBD2 matches at 13 bases. The CDR3 runs 15 residues. V lost 5 bases, J lost 7 bases, and 8 bases stayed unmatched. In germline, CDR1 is SEHNR, CDR2 FQNEAQ (reference sequence).

V gene TRBV5-6 combines with J gene TRBJ2-7, with TRBD2 as a possible D gene (5 bases). This CDR3 region has 15 residues. V lost 3 bases, J lost 2 bases, and 15 bases lay in between. CDR1 SGHDT and CDR2 YYEEEE come from the germline V gene. CDR3 residues: CASSSVRDEAYEQYF. The CDR3 region has the DNA TGTGCCAGCAGCTCTGTGAGGGATGAAGCCTACGAGCAGTACTTC.

The CDR3 loop reads CASSRTGTGGHMAEAFF. Here the CDR3 DNA reads TGTGCCAGCAGCAGAACCGGGACAGGGGGCCACATGGCTGAAGCTTTCTTT. V and J are TRBV7-2 and TRBJ1-1, with TRBD1 matching over 12 bases. Trimming removed 5 bases from V and 6 bases from J; junction bases left unmatched: 13. The CDR3 loop spans 17 amino acids. Germline CDR1 reads SGHTA; CDR2 reads FQGNSA.

CDR3 DNA: TGTGCCAGCAGTTACGGAGCTATCAACGAGCAGTACTTC. This gives the protein CASSYGAINEQYF. V and J are TRBV6-2 or TRBV6-3 and TRBJ2-7, with no clear D. V was pared by 2 bases and J by 5 bases, with 10 bases between. CDR3 length: 13 amino acids. Germline CDR1 and CDR2: MNHEY and SVGEGT.

The genes are TRBV6-5 and TRBJ2-1; 13 bases match TRBD2. Germline trimming cut 2 bases from V and 6 bases from J; bases unmatched to any gene: 4. The CDR3 is made up of 16 amino acids. The germline V gene has CDR1 MNHEY and CDR2 SVGAGI. The CDR3 DNA reads TGTGCCAGCAGTTACCGCACTAGCGGGGGGGGCAATGAGCAGTTCTTC. This translates into CASSYRTSGGGNEQFF.

The CDR3 loop reads CASGTGANYGYTF. In nucleotides, the CDR3 is TGTGCCAGCGGGACAGGGGCTAACTATGGCTACACCTTC. The genes are TRBV6-5 and TRBJ1-2; the match to TRBD1 covers 10 bases. Germline V gives CDR1 MNHEY, CDR2 SVGAGI. V lost 8 bases and J lost 0; bases outside the gene matches: 0. This CDR3 has 13 amino acids.

J is TRBJ2-3 and V is TRBV18, with 9 positions matching TRBD1. Germline loops: CDR1 KGHSH, CDR2 LQKENI. Trimming removed 2 bases from V and 2 bases from J; junction bases left unmatched: 5. The CDR3 has 16 residues. CDR3 nucleotide sequence: TGTGCCAGCTCACCATGGGAACAGGGGGCCACAGATACGCAGTATTTT. Residues: CASSPWEQGATDTQYF.

The chain is built from TRBV5-5 and TRBJ1-5; D unclear. V shed 4 bases and J shed 3 bases, with 11 bases lying between them. The CDR3 runs 14 residues. CDR1 and CDR2 from the germline V gene are SGHKS and YYEKEE (reference sequence). The CDR3 spells CASSPTNTNQPQHF. CDR3 sequence (DNA): TGTGCCAGCAGCCCCACTAATACCAATCAGCCCCAGCATTTT.

The V and J genes are TRBV4-2 and TRBJ1-6, with D unresolved. V was cut by 0 bases and J by 10 bases, with 10 bases left in between. There are 14 residues in the CDR3. The germline CDR1 and CDR2 sequences are LGHNA and YNFKEQ. CDR3 loop: CASSQDREWSPLHF. CDR3 sequence (DNA): TGTGCCAGCAGCCAAGATCGTGAGTGGTCACCCCTCCACTTT.

J is TRBJ1-1 and V is TRBV6-5; D is perhaps TRBD1 (6 bases). The CDR3 is 15 amino acids. Germline lookup yields CDR1 MNHEY and CDR2 SVGAGI. V shed 6 bases and J shed 2 bases, with 16 bases lying between them. CDR3 in DNA: TGTGCCAGCAGAGGTAGTCTTGGGACAAACACTGAAGCTTTCTTT. It encodes CASRGSLGTNTEAFF.

This clone was seen only once. This chain joins TRBV5-5 and TRBJ1-4; possibly TRBD1 for D (6 bases). Germline CDR1 and CDR2: SGHKS and YYEKEE (reference sequence). Deletions cut 4 bases from V and 7 bases from J, with 23 bases between. CDR3 size: 17 residues. DNA of the CDR3: TGTGCCAGCAGCATAGGTCGCTCAGGGGCGGGGGGTGAAAAACTGTTTTTT. Translation gives CASSIGRSGAGGEKLFF.